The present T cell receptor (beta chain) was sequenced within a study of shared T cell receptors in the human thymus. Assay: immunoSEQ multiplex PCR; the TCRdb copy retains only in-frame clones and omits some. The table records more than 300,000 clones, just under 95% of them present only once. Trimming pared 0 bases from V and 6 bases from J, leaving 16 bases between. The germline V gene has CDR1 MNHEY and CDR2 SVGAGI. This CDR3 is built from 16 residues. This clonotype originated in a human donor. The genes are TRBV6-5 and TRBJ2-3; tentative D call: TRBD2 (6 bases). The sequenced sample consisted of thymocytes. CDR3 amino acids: CASSYSIDGRMDTQYF. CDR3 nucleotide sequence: TGTGCCAGCAGTTACTCGATAGACGGGAGAATGGATACGCAGTATTTT.